Listed below are T cell receptor beta chains from one sample, sequenced in a study of shared clonotypes between healthy human individuals. Clones were read by immunoSEQ multiplex PCR, and TCRdb kept only the in-frame ones, dropping some. Found here are about 1 million clones, about 76% of them singletons; the top ten hold approximately 1.5%. The specimen was memory CD4+ T cells sorted from blood. The receptors originated from a man younger than 30 in good health. The CDR3 runs from the conserved cysteine through the conserved F or W. The D gene is left open where the match is weak. Not every row has a clone size; where given, it reads once, few, many or a size class.

>TRBV18|TRBJ1-1|NA|NA
CASSPFPSSRVMNTEAFF
TGTGCCAGCTCACCGTTTCCATCCTCACGGGTTATGAACACTGAAGCTTTCTTT
>TRBV5-1|TRBJ1-5|NA|NA
CASSLAGVSNQPQHF
TGCGCCAGCAGCTTGGCTGGGGTGAGCAATCAGCCCCAGCATTTT
>TRBV18|TRBJ2-7|NA|TRBD1
CASSPETGDYEQYF
TGTGCCAGCTCACCAGAGACAGGGGACTACGAGCAGTACTTC
>TRBV5-1|TRBJ2-3|NA|NA
CASARGSDTQYF
TGCGCCAGCGCTAGGGGGTCAGATACGCAGTATTTT
>TRBV5-1|TRBJ1-6|NA|TRBD1
CASSSGQGFNSPLHF
TGCGCCAGCAGCTCCGGACAGGGTTTTAACTCACCCCTCCACTTT
>TRBV28|TRBJ1-1|NA|NA
CASSLGVGTEAFF
TGTGCCAGCAGCCTCGGCGTAGGCACTGAAGCTTTCTTT
>TRBV2|TRBJ2-1|NA|NA
CASSERLMGNEQFF
TGTGCCAGCAGTGAGAGGTTGATGGGGAATGAGCAGTTCTTC
>TRBV10-2|TRBJ2-5|few|NA
CASTTGLGQTQYF
TGCGCCAGCACCACTGGACTGGGGCAGACCCAGTACTTC
>TRBV6-5|TRBJ1-2|NA|NA
CASSRLQGSYGYTF
TGTGCCAGCAGTCGACTCCAGGGTTCCTATGGCTACACCTTC
>TRBV9|TRBJ2-2|NA|TRBD2
CASSVGLAANTGELFF
TGTGCCAGCAGCGTAGGACTAGCGGCGAACACCGGGGAGCTGTTTTTT
>TRBV7-3|TRBJ1-2|NA|NA
CASRRDRNYGYTF
TGTGCCAGCAGGAGGGACCGCAACTATGGCTACACCTTC
>TRBV10-3|TRBJ2-7|once|NA
CAISEGQSYEQYF
TGTGCCATCAGTGAGGGGCAGTCCTACGAGCAGTACTTC
>TRBV6-5|TRBJ1-1|NA|NA
CASSSTGVEAFF
TGTGCCAGCAGTTCGACAGGAGTTGAAGCTTTCTTT
>TRBV2|TRBJ2-1|NA|NA
CASSVGDWTSYNEQFF
TGTGCCAGCAGTGTTGGGGACTGGACCTCCTACAATGAGCAGTTCTTC
>TRBV5-5|TRBJ1-2|NA|NA
CASSATNYGYTF
TGTGCCAGCAGCGCTACTAACTATGGCTACACCTTC
>TRBV7-8|TRBJ2-3|NA|TRBD1
CASSLTGGRPNTDTQYF
TGTGCCAGCAGCCTTACAGGGGGCAGACCTAACACAGATACGCAGTATTTT
>TRBV7-9|TRBJ2-3|NA|NA
CASSLDGSVTDTQYF
TGTGCCAGCAGCTTAGACGGGAGTGTCACAGATACGCAGTATTTT
>TRBV11-3|TRBJ2-3|few|TRBD2
CASSPGLAGWTDTQYF
TGTGCCAGCAGCCCTGGACTAGCGGGGTGGACAGATACGCAGTATTTT
>TRBV5-5|TRBJ2-5|NA|NA
CASSLIKDSAQYF
TGTGCCAGCAGCTTGATTAAGGACAGCGCCCAGTACTTC
>TRBV11-2|TRBJ2-4|NA|NA
CASSLDLDLGWIQYF
TGTGCCAGCAGCTTAGATTTGGACTTGGGGTGGATTCAGTACTTC
>TRBV6-5|TRBJ2-2|NA|NA
CASSFSLVSTGELFF
TGTGCCAGCAGTTTTAGCCTGGTGAGCACCGGGGAGCTGTTTTTT
>TRBV14|TRBJ1-2|NA|TRBD1
CASSQGQGVGYGYTF
TGTGCCAGCAGCCAAGGCCAGGGGGTTGGGTATGGCTACACCTTC
>TRBV19|TRBJ1-5|NA|NA
CASSIGMPGGPQHF
TGTGCCAGTAGTATAGGAATGCCGGGTGGGCCCCAGCATTTT
>TRBV10-3|TRBJ1-2|NA|NA
CAISESRVLQSYGYTF
TGTGCCATCAGTGAGTCGAGGGTCCTGCAGTCCTATGGCTACACCTTC
>TRBV11-3|TRBJ2-2|NA|NA
CASSLRAGELFF
TGTGCCAGCAGCTTGAGGGCCGGGGAGCTGTTTTTT
>TRBV7-9|TRBJ1-4|NA|NA
CASSLIAEKLFF
TGTGCCAGCAGCCTTATCGCTGAAAAACTGTTTTTT
>TRBV2|TRBJ1-2|NA|NA
CASSVYGTPTGGYTF
TGTGCCAGCAGTGTATACGGGACTCCTACGGGTGGCTACACCTTC
>TRBV11-3|TRBJ2-1|NA|TRBD2
CASSFQTSGRVNEQFF
TGTGCCAGCAGCTTCCAGACTAGCGGGAGGGTCAATGAGCAGTTCTTC
>TRBV6-5|TRBJ2-1|NA|NA
CASSSRVDEQFF
TGTGCCAGCAGTTCCCGTGTGGATGAGCAGTTCTTC
>TRBV13|TRBJ1-1|NA|NA
CASSSAPRPGGGTEAFF
TGTGCCAGCAGCTCCGCCCCCCGACCCGGAGGGGGCACTGAAGCTTTCTTT
>TRBV2|TRBJ1-1|NA|NA
CASSEASLGGVGTEAFF
TGTGCCAGCAGTGAAGCATCTTTAGGAGGGGTCGGCACTGAAGCTTTCTTT
>TRBV5-1|TRBJ2-2|NA|NA
CASSLAPTLNTGELFF
TGCGCCAGCAGCTTGGCACCAACCCTTAACACCGGGGAGCTGTTTTTT
>TRBV5-4|TRBJ1-2|NA|TRBD1
CASSLYSTGVPMNYGYTF
TGTGCCAGCAGCTTGTATTCGACAGGGGTCCCCATGAACTATGGCTACACCTTC
>TRBV7-9|TRBJ2-1|few|NA
CASSPVGVRGGEQFF
TGTGCCAGCAGCCCTGTTGGCGTGCGGGGAGGTGAGCAGTTCTTC
>TRBV4-3|TRBJ2-5|NA|TRBD2
CASSQDIRLAGPIQETQYF
TGCGCCAGCAGCCAAGATATACGACTAGCGGGCCCGATACAAGAGACCCAGTACTTC
>TRBV11-2|TRBJ2-1|few|NA
CASSLGVGGANNEQFF
TGTGCCAGCAGCTTAGGGGTCGGGGGCGCGAACAATGAGCAGTTCTTC
>TRBV5-6|TRBJ1-5|NA|NA
CASSLGGKTQPQHF
TGTGCCAGCAGCTTGGGGGGAAAAACTCAGCCCCAGCATTTT
>TRBV6-5|TRBJ2-5|NA|TRBD2
CASSYLGGGDGETQYF
TGTGCCAGCAGTTACCTGGGCGGGGGGGACGGAGAGACCCAGTACTTC